The 24 T cell receptor beta chains below all came from one sample that was sequenced in a study of T cell repertoires in cytomegalovirus infection. TCRdb passed the reads through MiXCR, listing each CDR3 protein once. The sample records hundreds of thousands of distinct CDR3 sequences, 24% being singletons. Material: CD8+ T cells from PBMCs. The receptors shown here come from a human donor in good health (CMV status not recorded). Some clones in this sample may be carry-over from other donors' samples.

The gene calls are TRBV7-9 and TRBJ2-2, with TRBD1 matching 8 bases. This CDR3 has 18 amino acids. Germline V gene lookup returns CDR1 SEHNR and CDR2 FQNEAQ (reference sequence). With 1 base clipped from V and 4 bases from J, the junction kept 11 bases outside the gene matches. The CDR3 spells CASSLDPQGAPSTGELFF. The CDR3, as DNA: TGTGCCAGCAGCTTAGATCCGCAGGGGGCGCCGAGCACCGGGGAGCTGTTTTTT.

V gene TRBV13 combines with J gene TRBJ2-2, with TRBD2 identical over 7 bases. The length of the CDR3 is 14 residues. V trimming: 5 bases; J trimming: 4 bases; junction bases outside the gene matches: 4. The germline V gene encodes CDR1 PRHDT and CDR2 FYEKMQ (reference sequence). CDR3 amino acids: CASSRRGGTGELFF. The CDR3 bases are TGTGCCAGCAGCCGACGCGGGGGCACCGGGGAGCTGTTTTTT.

This clonotype has a handful of counts. The V gene is TRBV6-2 or TRBV6-3, the J gene TRBJ1-2; 8 bases are shared with TRBD1. CDR1 and CDR2 (germline): MNHEY, SVGEGT. The CDR3 is made up of 14 amino acids. The V and J ends lost 2 bases and 2 bases, in that order; junction bases with no gene match: 1. The CDR3: CASSYQGANYGYTF. Here the CDR3 DNA reads TGTGCCAGCAGTTACCAGGGGGCAAACTATGGCTACACCTTC.

This clonotype was detected many times. This chain joins TRBV7-9 and TRBJ1-1; tentative D call: TRBD1 (5 bases). Germline V gene lookup returns CDR1 SEHNR and CDR2 FQNEAQ (reference sequence). Trimming left V 6 bases short and J 4 bases short, with 24 bases between. CDR3 size: 17 residues. The CDR3 here is CASSPPVAGQVGTEAFF. The CDR3 DNA follows: TGTGCCAGCAGTCCCCCGGTGGCAGGGCAGGTGGGCACTGAAGCTTTCTTT. Together with reference TRBV7-9 and TRBJ1-1, the CDR3 gives the full variable domain: DTGVSQNPRHKITKRGQNVTFRCDPISEHNRLYWYRQTLGQGPEFLTYFQNEAQLEKSRLLSDRFSAERPKGSFSTLEIQRTEQGDSAMYLCASSPPVAGQVGTEAFFGQGTRLTVV.

Ten or more counts support this clonotype. Written as DNA, the CDR3 is TGTGCCAGCAGCTTCGTCAGGTTCAATCAGCCCCAGCATTTT. Translated, it gives CASSFVRFNQPQHF. This chain connects TRBV7-8 to TRBJ1-5; unclear D gene. The germline V gene encodes CDR1 SGHVS and CDR2 FQNEAQ. V was clipped by 3 bases and J by 3 bases, with 9 bases between them. The CDR3 sequence is 14 residues long.

In this sample, this clonotype turned up a few times. The chain combines TRBV6-6 with TRBJ2-6, with D possibly TRBD1 on 5 matching bases. Germline lookup yields CDR1 MNHNY and CDR2 SVGAGI (reference sequence). This CDR3 contains 14 residues. The CDR3: CALLLRDGANVLTF. The CDR3 DNA reads TGTGCTTTGCTCCTCAGGGATGGGGCCAACGTCCTGACTTTC.

The genes are TRBV6-5 and TRBJ2-7, with TRBD1 matching over 7 bases. V was pared by 6 bases and J by 7 bases, with 27 bases of the junction left unmatched. The CDR3 extends over 19 amino acids. The germline CDR1 and CDR2 sequences are MNHEY and SVGAGI. Here the CDR3 DNA reads TGTGCCAGCAGCCCAGACAGGGCCGACTTTTATGAAGCTACGGGGGAGCAGTACTTC. This encodes CASSPDRADFYEATGEQYF.

This clonotype has only a few counts. V gene TRBV12-3 or TRBV12-4 combines with J gene TRBJ2-7, with TRBD1 identical over 10 bases. V was clipped by 5 bases and J by 3 bases; unmatched bases: 10. The CDR3 contains 16 residues. The CDR3 DNA is TGTGCCAGCAGTCCGACCCCCGGACAGGGGGACTACGAGCAGTACTTC. It codes for CASSPTPGQGDYEQYF.

The rearrangement joins TRBV20-1 to TRBJ2-2; 8 bases map to TRBD1. This CDR3 has 15 amino acids. Trimming removed 0 bases from V and 7 bases from J; junction bases left unmatched: 7. Germline V gene lookup returns CDR1 DFQATT and CDR2 SNEGSKA (reference sequence). The CDR3: CSARDRHRGIGELFF. The DNA of the CDR3 is TGCAGTGCTAGAGATCGGCACAGGGGGATCGGGGAGCTGTTTTTT.

This clonotype showed up just a few times. The J gene is TRBJ2-3, the V gene TRBV6-2 or TRBV6-3, with TRBD2 as a possible D gene (6 bases). Looked up from germline, CDR1 is MNHEY and CDR2 is SVGEGT. Trimming took off 11 bases at V and 1 base at J, with 13 bases between the two ends. The CDR3 loop spans 13 amino acids. CDR3 sequence reads: CAGGGVRTDTQYF. CDR3 sequence (DNA): TGTGCCGGTGGAGGGGTCCGCACAGATACGCAGTATTTT.

About this clonotype itself: An end of the junction differs from the germline gene, which may be a read error. V gene TRBV7-6 combines with J gene TRBJ1-1, with TRBD1 as a possible D gene (6 bases). Germline assignment: CDR1 SGHVS and CDR2 FNYEAQ. The CDR3 totals 11 residues. The CDR3 loop is CASTGGGGSIF. CDR3 DNA: TGTGCCAGCACGGGGGGGGGCGGTTCGATCTTT.

The chain carries TRBV6-2 or TRBV6-3 and TRBJ2-1, with D uncertain. The CDR3 is 12 amino acids. Germline V gene data show CDR1 as MNHEY and CDR2 as SVGEGT. Trimming stripped 6 bases from V and 9 bases from J, with 12 bases between. DNA of the CDR3: TGTGCCAGCAGCAGAGATTTTGGTGAGCAGTTCTTC. Protein sequence: CASSRDFGEQFF.

This sequence joins TRBV28 and TRBJ2-3, with a possible D match to TRBD2 (7 bases). V was cut by 3 bases and J by 2 bases, with 12 bases left in between. This CDR3 comprises 15 residues. CDR1 is MDHEN and CDR2 is SYDVKM in the germline V gene. As DNA, the CDR3 is TGTGCCAGCAGTTTTTTTGCGGGGGCCACAGATACGCAGTATTTT. Amino acid sequence: CASSFFAGATDTQYF.

The chain couples TRBV27 to TRBJ1-1; the match to TRBD1 covers 8 bases. Germline CDR1 MNHEY, CDR2 SMNVEV (reference sequence). The CDR3 is made up of 18 amino acids. V was clipped by 0 bases and J by 4 bases; unmatched bases: 13. The CDR3 DNA reads as TGTGCCAGCAGTTTATCGAGTCCATTCGGACAGGGTGGCACTGAAGCTTTCTTT. Its translation: CASSLSSPFGQGGTEAFF.

This clonotype came up a few times. This chain connects TRBV29-1 to TRBJ1-2; maybe TRBD1 (6 bases). Germline V gene data show CDR1 as SQVTM and CDR2 as ANQGSEA. The CDR3 totals 13 residues. Trimming stripped 5 bases from V and 2 bases from J, with 12 bases between. CDR3 nucleotides: TGCAGCGTTCTTGGGGGCATCAACTATGGCTACACCTTC. Its protein is CSVLGGINYGYTF.

This clonotype has only a few counts. J is TRBJ1-1 and V is TRBV7-9; D may be TRBD1 (5 bases). The CDR3 is 12 residues long. Germline assignment: CDR1 SEHNR and CDR2 FQNEAQ (reference sequence). V was cut by 6 bases and J by 8 bases, with 13 bases left in between. This chain's CDR3 is CASRGWDSEAFF. DNA of the CDR3: TGTGCCAGCAGAGGATGGGACTCCGAAGCTTTCTTT.

This clonotype was observed a handful of times. The J gene is TRBJ2-7, the V gene TRBV19; a possible D gene is TRBD2 (6 bases). The germline V gene has CDR1 LNHDA and CDR2 SQIVND (reference sequence). Trimming removed 6 bases at V and 0 bases at J, with 12 bases between. This CDR3 has 14 amino acids. CDR3 region: CASREGFLSYEQYF. For the CDR3, the DNA is TGTGCCAGTAGGGAGGGTTTCCTCTCCTACGAGCAGTACTTC.

The chain joins TRBV27 to TRBJ2-1; 7 bases fit TRBD1. There are 11 residues in the CDR3. V shed 5 bases and J 15 bases; nucleotides not matched to a gene: 7. Per germline, CDR1 MNHEY and CDR2 SMNVEV (reference sequence). DNA for the CDR3: TGTGCCAGCAGTGAAGGGGGCGCGGGGTTCTTC. Its translation: CASSEGGAGFF.

This clonotype was seen a handful of times. V and J are TRBV10-2 and TRBJ1-1; D may be TRBD1 (5 bases). Looked up from germline, CDR1 is WSHSY and CDR2 is SAAADI. This CDR3 spans 13 amino acids. Between the trimmed V and J ends, which lost 6 bases and 5 bases, there was a span of 13 bases. The CDR3 loop reads CASSWGLGTEAFF. CDR3 nucleotide sequence: TGCGCCAGCAGCTGGGGGTTGGGGACTGAAGCTTTCTTT.

The chain links TRBV15 to TRBJ1-5, with unresolved D. Trimming took 8 bases from V and 0 from J, leaving 8 bases between them. The CDR3 runs 13 residues. Germline CDR1 is LNHNV and CDR2 is YYDKDF (reference sequence). The CDR3 here is CATAWASNQPQHF. The CDR3 coding sequence is TGTGCCACCGCATGGGCTAGCAATCAGCCCCAGCATTTT.

This clonotype was detected only a few times. The rearrangement joins TRBV19 to TRBJ2-1; maybe TRBD1 (5 bases). The CDR3 has 13 residues. Germline assignment: CDR1 LNHDA and CDR2 SQIVND (reference sequence). V was shortened by 5 bases and J by 5 bases, with 10 bases between the two germline ends. This chain's CDR3 is CASSWGLNNEQFF. The CDR3 DNA reads TGTGCCAGTAGTTGGGGCTTGAACAATGAGCAGTTCTTC. The full variable domain, with the rest looked up from reference TRBV19 and TRBJ2-1, is DGGITQSPKYLFRKEGQNVTLSCEQNLNHDAMYWYRQDPGQGLRLIYYSQIVNDFQKGDIAEGYSVSREKKESFPLTVTSAQKNPTAFYLCASSWGLNNEQFFGPGTRLTVL.

This chain joins TRBV20-1 and TRBJ2-3; D possibly corresponds to TRBD2 (6 bases). The CDR3 covers 15 residues. Germline V gives CDR1 DFQATT, CDR2 SNEGSKA (reference sequence). V dropped 0 bases and J dropped 3 bases, with 13 bases sitting between them. The CDR3 loop reads CSARDLAGGTDTQYF. The CDR3 DNA reads as TGCAGTGCTAGAGACCTTGCCGGGGGTACAGATACGCAGTATTTT.

This clonotype came up many times. V and J are TRBV7-2 and TRBJ2-7; either TRBD1 or TRBD2 may fit D (5 bases each). The germline gives CDR1 SGHTA, CDR2 FQGNSA. Deletions cut 5 bases from V and 5 bases from J, with 13 bases between. CDR3 length: 13 amino acids. CDR3 bases: TGTGCCAGCAGCCCCGGGGTGGGACACGAGCAGTACGTC. Translated, it gives CASSPGVGHEQYV.

About this clonotype: Relative to the germline gene, one junction end is altered; a read error may explain this. This chain uses TRBV28 with TRBJ2-1; maybe TRBD1 (6 bases). This CDR3 spans 13 amino acids. Germline V gene sequence: CDR1 MDHEN, CDR2 SYDVKM. This CDR3 reads CVSSQGQSNEQFF. In nucleotides, the CDR3 is TGTGTCAGCAGCCAAGGACAGAGCAATGAGCAGTTCTTC.